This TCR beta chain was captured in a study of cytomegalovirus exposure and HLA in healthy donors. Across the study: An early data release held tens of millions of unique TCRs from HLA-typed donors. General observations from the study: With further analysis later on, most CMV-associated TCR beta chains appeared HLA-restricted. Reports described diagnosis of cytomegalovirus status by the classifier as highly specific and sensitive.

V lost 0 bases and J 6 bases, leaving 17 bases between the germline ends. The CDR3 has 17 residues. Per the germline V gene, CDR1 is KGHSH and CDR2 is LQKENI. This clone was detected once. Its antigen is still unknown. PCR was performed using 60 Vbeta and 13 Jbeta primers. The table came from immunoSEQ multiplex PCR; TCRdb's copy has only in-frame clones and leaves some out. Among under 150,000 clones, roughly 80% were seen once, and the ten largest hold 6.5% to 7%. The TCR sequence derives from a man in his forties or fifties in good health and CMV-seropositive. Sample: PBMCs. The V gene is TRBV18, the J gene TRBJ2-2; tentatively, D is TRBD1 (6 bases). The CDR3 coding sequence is TGTGCCAGCTCACCACCGACCAGGGGAAGATACGCCGGGGAGCTGTTTTTT. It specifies CASSPPTRGRYAGELFF.